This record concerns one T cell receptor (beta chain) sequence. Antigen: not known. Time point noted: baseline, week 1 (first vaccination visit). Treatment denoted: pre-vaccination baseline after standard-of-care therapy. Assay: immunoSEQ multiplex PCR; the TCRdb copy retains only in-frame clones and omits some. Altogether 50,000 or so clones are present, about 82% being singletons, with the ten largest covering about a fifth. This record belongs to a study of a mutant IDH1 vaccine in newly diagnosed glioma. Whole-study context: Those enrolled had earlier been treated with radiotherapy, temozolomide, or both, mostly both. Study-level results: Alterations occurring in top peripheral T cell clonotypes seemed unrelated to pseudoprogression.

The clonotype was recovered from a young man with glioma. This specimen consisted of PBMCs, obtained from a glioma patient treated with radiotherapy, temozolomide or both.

CDR3 sequence: CASSPLGQGNQPQHF. The CDR3 DNA sequence: TGTGCCAGCAGCCCCTTGGGACAGGGGAATCAGCCCCAGCATTTT. This chain connects TRBV5-5 to TRBJ1-5, with 10 bases aligning to TRBD1. CDR3 size: 15 residues. The germline V gene encodes CDR1 SGHKS and CDR2 YYEKEE (reference sequence). J gave up 4 bases and V 4 bases, and 5 bases lay outside the gene matches. The entire variable domain, with the rest obtained from reference TRBV5-5 and TRBJ1-5, is as follows: DAGVTQSPTHLIKTRGQQVTLRCSPISGHKSVSWYQQVLGQGPQFIFQYYEKEERGRGNFPDRFSARQFPNYSSELNVNALLLGDSALYLCASSPLGQGNQPQHFGDGTRLSIL.